The rows below give T cell receptor beta chains drawn from one sample of a study of blood T cells in healthy people across ages. TCRdb redid the calling of the 5' RACE reads with MiXCR, one entry per CDR3 protein. This sample has about 1,000,000 distinct CDR3 sequences, with 35% to 50% found just once. The sequenced material came from blood. The origin of the receptors is an older woman in good health. Both conserved end residues are part of each CDR3. The order of the fields is D gene, J gene, V gene, clone size, CDR3 DNA, CDR3 protein. D genes are given only for firm matches. Not every row has a clone size; where given, it reads once, few, many or a size class.

TRBD2	TRBJ2-1	TRBV13	-	TGTGCCAGCAGCTTAACCCCGGGACTAGCGGACTACAATGAGCAGTTCTTC	CASSLTPGLADYNEQFF
-	TRBJ2-7	TRBV30	few	TGTGCCTGGAGTGTAGAATCCAGACCGGGCGAGCAGTACTTC	CAWSVESRPGEQYF
-	TRBJ1-1	TRBV28	few	TGTGCCAGCAGTCAAGGGGGTCGCGGCACTGAAGCTTTCTTT	CASSQGGRGTEAFF
TRBD2	TRBJ2-7	TRBV5-1	few	TGCGCCAGCAGATCCGGACTAGCGGCCGAGCAGTACTTC	CASRSGLAAEQYF
-	TRBJ1-2	TRBV29-1	few	TGCAGCGTTGGTGTCGGCGGCTATGGCTACACCTTC	CSVGVGGYGYTF
-	TRBJ2-3	TRBV9	-	TGTGCCAGCAGCCCCAGCTCGTGGGAGCATCCCACAGATACGCAGTATTTT	CASSPSSWEHPTDTQYF
TRBD1	TRBJ2-1	TRBV4-1	-	TGCGCCAGCAGCCAAGTACCGGGACAGGGTTACAATGAGCAGTTCTTC	CASSQVPGQGYNEQFF
TRBD1	TRBJ2-1	TRBV14	few	TGTGCCAGTAGCCAAGACAGGGCCGCTTCCTACAATGAGCAGTTCTTC	CASSQDRAASYNEQFF
TRBD1	TRBJ2-3	TRBV6-2/TRBV6-3	few	TGTGCCAGCAGCCAAATCGGACAGGGGAAATACACAGATACGCAGTATTTT	CASSQIGQGKYTDTQYF
TRBD2	TRBJ2-4	TRBV2	-	TGCGCCAGCAGCCCGCGGGGGTGGGAGCAGTACTTC	CASSPRGWEQYF
-	TRBJ2-7	TRBV29-1	-	TGCAGCGTTGGGGCTACCCTGGGATACGAGCAGTACTTC	CSVGATLGYEQYF
-	TRBJ2-6	TRBV4-1	-	TGCGCCAGCAGCCAAGTGTCCGGGACAGGGGCCAACGTCCTGACTTTC	CASSQVSGTGANVLTF
-	TRBJ2-1	TRBV18	-	TGTGCCAGCTCACCACCGGGACCCTCGCCGTACAATGAGCAGTTCTTC	CASSPPGPSPYNEQFF
TRBD2	TRBJ2-7	TRBV2	-	TGTGCCAGCAGTCACTCGGGACTAGCGTACGAGCAGTACTTC	CASSHSGLAYEQYF
-	TRBJ2-7	TRBV6-5	few	TGTGCCAGCAGTTATCAAGGGGCGGACTACGAGCAGTACTTC	CASSYQGADYEQYF
-	TRBJ1-2	TRBV6-5	-	TGTGCCAGCAGTTACTCGCTAGGGGAGGATAACTATGGCTACACCTTC	CASSYSLGEDNYGYTF
TRBD1	TRBJ1-5	TRBV7-2	-	TGTGCCAGCAGCTACGGGACAGGGGGCGCGTCGAGGCAGCCCCAGCATTTT	CASSYGTGGASRQPQHF
-	TRBJ1-2	TRBV4-1	few	TGCGCCAGCAGACAGGGATCAAACTACTATGGCTACACCTTC	CASRQGSNYYGYTF
-	TRBJ2-6	TRBV5-1	many	TGCGCCAGCAGCTTGGGCTCTGGGGCCAACGTCCTGACTTTC	CASSLGSGANVLTF
-	TRBJ1-1	TRBV13	-	TGTGCCAGCAAGACCGAGAACACTGAAGCTTTCTTT	CASKTENTEAFF
-	TRBJ1-2	TRBV5-1	-	TGCGCCAGCAGCTTGAACAGCTACCCTAGCTATGGCTACACCTTC	CASSLNSYPSYGYTF
-	TRBJ1-2	TRBV12-3/TRBV12-4	-	TGTGCCAGCACTCTCAGTCAGGGCTATGGCTACACCTTC	CASTLSQGYGYTF
TRBD1	TRBJ2-7	TRBV15	-	TGTGCCACCAGTTTCGGGACAGGGTTAGCGTACGAGCAGTACTTC	CATSFGTGLAYEQYF
-	TRBJ2-6	TRBV14	-	TGTGCCAGCAGCCAAGACCCCCGGCTCTCTGGGGCCAACGTCCTGACTTTC	CASSQDPRLSGANVLTF
TRBD1	TRBJ1-2	TRBV20-1	-	TGCAGTACCGAGACAGGGGCCCTAGGCTATGGCTACACCTTC	CSTETGALGYGYTF
-	TRBJ2-5	TRBV5-6	-	TGTGCCAGCAGCTTGTTTAGGACAGCCCGGGAGACCCAGTACTTC	CASSLFRTARETQYF
-	TRBJ2-7	TRBV4-1	few	TGCGCCAGCAGCCAAACCGACCTAGGATCCTACGAGCAGTACTTC	CASSQTDLGSYEQYF
-	TRBJ2-1	TRBV9	-	TGTGCCAGCAGCGTAGCTACGGGGAGCAATGAGCAGTTCTTC	CASSVATGSNEQFF
TRBD2	TRBJ2-5	TRBV29-1	-	TGCAGCGTTGGGGGACTAGCGGGAAGGGAGACCCAGTACTTC	CSVGGLAGRETQYF
TRBD1	TRBJ2-5	TRBV5-1	few	TGCGCCAGCAGCCAAGGGACAGGGGCGAGGCAAGAGACCCAGTACTTC	CASSQGTGARQETQYF
-	TRBJ2-7	TRBV29-1	-	TGCAGCGTTGAAGGCTTTGCGGGATCTTTTTACAACGAGCAGTACTTC	CSVEGFAGSFYNEQYF
-	TRBJ1-4	TRBV7-9	few	TGTGCCAGCAGCCCCCCGCGGGGGCTTGGTGAAAAACTGTTTTTT	CASSPPRGLGEKLFF
-	TRBJ2-7	TRBV29-1	-	TGCAGCGTTCCACGTCCGGGGCGGACGGGAGAGCAGTACTTC	CSVPRPGRTGEQYF